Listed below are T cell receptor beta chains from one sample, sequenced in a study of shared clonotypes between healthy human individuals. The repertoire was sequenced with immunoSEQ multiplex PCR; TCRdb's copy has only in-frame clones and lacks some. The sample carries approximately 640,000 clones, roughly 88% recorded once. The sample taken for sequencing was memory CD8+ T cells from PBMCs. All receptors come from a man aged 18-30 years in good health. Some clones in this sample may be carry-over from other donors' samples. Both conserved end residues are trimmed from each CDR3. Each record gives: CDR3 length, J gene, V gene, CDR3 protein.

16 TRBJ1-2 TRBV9 ASSGERTQGPFNYGYT
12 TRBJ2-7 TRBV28 ASSFRGTYYEQY
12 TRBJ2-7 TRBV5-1 ASSLSVESYEQY
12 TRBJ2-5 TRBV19 ASSIHRNQETQY
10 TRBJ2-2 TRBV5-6 ASSFSTGELF
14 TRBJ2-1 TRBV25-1 ASSAPGVGSYNEQF
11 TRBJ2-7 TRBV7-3 ASSPGQGDEQY
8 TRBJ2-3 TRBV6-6 AGGWDTQY
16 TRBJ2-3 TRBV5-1 ASSLEGRTSGITDTQY
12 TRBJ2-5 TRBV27 ASSIRRGRETQY
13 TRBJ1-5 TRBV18 ASSPGASVIKPQH
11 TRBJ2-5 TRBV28 ASYLNQRETQY
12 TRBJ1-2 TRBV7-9 ASSPRETNYGYT
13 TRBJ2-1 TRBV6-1 ASSKVGGGQYEQF
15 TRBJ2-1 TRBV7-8 ASSPPGRRDTYNEQF
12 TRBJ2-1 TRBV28 ASSFRLARNEQF
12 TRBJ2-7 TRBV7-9 ASSSLAGTYEQY
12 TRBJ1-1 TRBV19 ASSAPRAGTEAF
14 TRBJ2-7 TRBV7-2 ASSRGPRGRGYEQY
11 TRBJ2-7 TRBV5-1 ASSYPRGSEQY
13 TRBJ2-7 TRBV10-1 ASSESGTGGTQQY
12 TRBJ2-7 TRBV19 ASSIRVSSYEQY
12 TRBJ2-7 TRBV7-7 ASSPRDRSYEQY
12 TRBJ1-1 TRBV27 ASTPGQGRTEAF
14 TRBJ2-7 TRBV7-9 ASSLTAIGTFYEQY
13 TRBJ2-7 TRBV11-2 ASSPSGGFLQEQY
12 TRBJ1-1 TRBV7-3 ASSPRGQDTEAF
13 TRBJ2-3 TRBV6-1 ASPGTSGPTDTQY
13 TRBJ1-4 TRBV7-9 ASSFQGALSEKLF
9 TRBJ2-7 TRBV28 ASSMTGVQY
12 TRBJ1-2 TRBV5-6 ASSLGQANYGYT
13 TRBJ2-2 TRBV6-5 ASSWDRGGTGELF
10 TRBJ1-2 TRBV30 AWKGTEYGYT
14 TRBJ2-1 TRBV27 ASSSAEIAYYNEQF
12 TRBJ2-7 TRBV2 ASKMGQSSYEQY
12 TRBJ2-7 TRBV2 ASTERGHPYEQY
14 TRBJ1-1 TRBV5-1 ASRPGRTGLGTEAF
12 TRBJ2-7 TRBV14 ASSQDALTYEQY
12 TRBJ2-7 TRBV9 ASSVAGTGVEQY
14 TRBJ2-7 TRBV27 ASSLGGGWGPYEQY
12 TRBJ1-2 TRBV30 AWSVDVGVYGYT
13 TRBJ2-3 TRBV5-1 ASSSPGTGTDTQY
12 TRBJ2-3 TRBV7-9 ASSLGLSTDTQY
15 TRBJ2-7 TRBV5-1 ASAGIRGRESRYEQY
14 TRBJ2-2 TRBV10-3 ASSDPVMDSTGELF
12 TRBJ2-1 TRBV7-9 ASSSLTFYNEQF
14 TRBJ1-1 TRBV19 ASSIDLGHQNTEAF
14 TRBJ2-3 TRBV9 ASSVFEERGSDTQY
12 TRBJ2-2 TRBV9 ASSVVGGAGELF
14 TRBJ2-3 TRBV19 ASSIPRGEGTDTQY
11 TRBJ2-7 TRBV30 AWSVSGGTEQY
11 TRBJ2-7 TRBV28 ASGQGNSYEQY
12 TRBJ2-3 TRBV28 ASRPSGREDTQY
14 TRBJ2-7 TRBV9 ASSRNGGGAGYEQY
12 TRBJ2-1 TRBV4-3 ASSRGRAYYEQF
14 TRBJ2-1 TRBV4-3 ASSQEAGGSYNEQF